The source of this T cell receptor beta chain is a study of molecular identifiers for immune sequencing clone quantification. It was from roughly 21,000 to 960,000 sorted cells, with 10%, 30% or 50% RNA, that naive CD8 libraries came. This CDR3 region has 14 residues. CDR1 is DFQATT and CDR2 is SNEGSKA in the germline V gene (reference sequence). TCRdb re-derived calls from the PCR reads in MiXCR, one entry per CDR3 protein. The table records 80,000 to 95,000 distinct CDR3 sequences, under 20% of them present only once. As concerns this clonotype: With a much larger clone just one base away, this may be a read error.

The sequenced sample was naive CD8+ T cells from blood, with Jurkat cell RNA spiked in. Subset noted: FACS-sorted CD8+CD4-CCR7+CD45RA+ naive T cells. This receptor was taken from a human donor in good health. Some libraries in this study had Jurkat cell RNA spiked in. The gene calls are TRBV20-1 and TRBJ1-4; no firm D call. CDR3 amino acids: CGAVRVSTNEKLFF. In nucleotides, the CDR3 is TGCGGTGCTGTCCGGGTGTCAACTAATGAAAAACTGTTTTTT.